A single sample is the source of the 13 T cell receptor beta chains below, sequenced in a study of T cell clonotyping in hematopoietic cell transplantation. The table came from immunoSEQ multiplex PCR; TCRdb's copy has only in-frame clones and leaves some out. The sample comprises roughly 27,000 clones, 75% to 85% of which are singletons, and approximately 24% rests with the top ten. Sample time point: recipient sample about 28 days before transplant, after cytoreduction. The source was peripheral blood mononuclear cells, collected before stem cell transplant. The receptors come from a woman in her sixties or seventies with acute myeloid leukemia. Some clones in this sample may be carry-over from other donors' samples.

The CDR3 DNA reads TGCGCCAGCAGCCCTGGGGCCGTGAACACTGAAGCTTTCTTT. The encoded protein is CASSPGAVNTEAFF. This chain uses TRBV5-1 with TRBJ1-1, with D perhaps matching TRBD1 (5 bases). Trimming stripped 4 bases from V and 0 bases from J, with 10 bases between. Germline V gives CDR1 SGHRS, CDR2 YFSETQ. This CDR3 comprises 14 residues.

The chain joins TRBV5-4 to TRBJ2-2; 9 bases match TRBD2. The trim removed 0 bases at V and 6 bases at J, leaving 6 bases unmatched. The length of the CDR3 is 16 residues. Germline V gene sequence: CDR1 SGHNT, CDR2 YYREEE (reference sequence). This chain's CDR3 is CASSLGTQRGAGELFF. CDR3 coding DNA: TGTGCCAGCAGCTTGGGAACCCAGCGGGGGGCCGGGGAGCTGTTTTTT.

The CDR3 protein is CASSIGGAGANVLTF. DNA of the CDR3: TGTGCCAGTAGTATAGGGGGGGCTGGGGCCAACGTCCTGACTTTC. V is TRBV19 and J is TRBJ2-6; tentatively, D is TRBD2 (6 bases). The CDR3 is 15 amino acids. The germline V gene has CDR1 LNHDA and CDR2 SQIVND (reference sequence). V was clipped by 1 base and J by 2 bases, with 6 bases between them.

The chain combines TRBV7-2 with TRBJ2-4, with a tentative D call TRBD2 (6 bases). Germline V gene sequence: CDR1 SGHTA, CDR2 FQGNSA. The CDR3 has 12 amino acids. The ends were cut back, 5 bases at V and 16 bases at J, with 18 bases in the middle. CDR3 amino acids: CASSKPGLVSYF. Written as DNA, the CDR3 is TGTGCCAGCAGCAAACCGGGACTCGTCTCCTACTTC. Full variable domain (remainder filled in from reference TRBV7-2 and TRBJ2-4): GAGVSQSPSNKVTEKGKDVELRCDPISGHTALYWYRQSLGQGLEFLIYFQGNSAPDKSGLPSDRFSAERTGGSVSTLTIQRTQQEDSAVYLCASSKPGLVSYFGAGTRLSVL.

The chain recombines TRBV27 with TRBJ2-7; 7 nucleotides match TRBD2. Germline V CDR1 and CDR2: MNHEY, SMNVEV (reference sequence). The CDR3 is 14 residues long. With 7 bases clipped from V and 4 bases from J, the junction kept 10 bases outside the gene matches. The DNA of the CDR3 is TGTGCCAGCACTCCGGGGGGTCCGGGATACGAGCAGTACTTC. Encoded protein: CASTPGGPGYEQYF.

This clone was counted a single time. The chain carries TRBV10-3 and TRBJ1-1; D is undetermined. The CDR3 totals 12 residues. Per germline, CDR1 ENHRY and CDR2 SYGVKD. Trimming took 6 bases from V and 5 from J, leaving 10 bases between them. Here the CDR3 reads CAIRKDTTEAFF. The CDR3 DNA reads as TGTGCCATCAGGAAAGACACGACTGAAGCTTTCTTT.

The chain has TRBV6-6 and TRBJ2-1; the D gene is possibly TRBD1 (6 bases). Germline V gives CDR1 MNHNY, CDR2 SVGAGI (reference sequence). The CDR3 loop spans 12 amino acids. Trimming shortened V by 6 bases and J by 7 bases, and 10 bases separated the two germline ends. CDR3 bases: TGTGCCAGCAGGGGTGGGACAAATGAGCAGTTCTTC. This gives the protein CASRGGTNEQFF.

This clone was detected only once. The chain employs TRBV5-1 and TRBJ2-7; D gene ambiguous. The CDR3 length is 13 residues. Per the germline V gene, CDR1 is SGHRS and CDR2 is YFSETQ. The ends were cut back, 0 bases at V and 6 bases at J, with 10 bases in the middle. The CDR3 is CASSLAGLVEQYF. The CDR3 DNA follows: TGCGCCAGCAGCTTGGCAGGCCTGGTCGAGCAGTACTTC.

There are a few counts of this clone. The chain joins TRBV6-6 to TRBJ2-2; D may be TRBD2 (5 bases). The length of the CDR3 is 15 residues. V was shortened by 4 bases and J by 5 bases, with 14 bases between the two germline ends. Germline CDR1 and CDR2: MNHNY and SVGAGI (reference sequence). Here the CDR3 reads CASSLFGSGTGELFF. DNA for the CDR3: TGTGCCAGCAGTTTGTTCGGGTCGGGGACCGGGGAGCTGTTTTTT.

This clone came up once. The V gene is TRBV5-1, the J gene TRBJ2-7; D is ambiguous. Germline CDR1 and CDR2: SGHRS and YFSETQ. The germline V and J ends were trimmed by 0 bases and 6 bases, with 10 bases remaining between them. There are 13 residues in the CDR3. The CDR3 here is CASSLGVPGEQYF. CDR3 bases: TGCGCCAGCAGCTTGGGTGTACCGGGCGAGCAGTACTTC.

The chain couples TRBV6-6 to TRBJ2-3; D ambiguous. This CDR3 spans 16 amino acids. V gave up 0 bases and J gave up 0 bases, with 10 bases separating them. Germline V gene data show CDR1 as MNHNY and CDR2 as SVGAGI (reference sequence). Here the CDR3 DNA reads TGTGCCAGCAGTTACTCGATTACGAGAAGCACAGATACGCAGTATTTT. Protein product: CASSYSITRSTDTQYF.

This clone is labeled medium-sized (0.01 to 0.1%). J is TRBJ1-1 and V is TRBV29-1; D may be TRBD1 (5 bases). V was cut by 7 bases and J by 3 bases, with 12 bases left in between. Germline loops: CDR1 SQVTM, CDR2 ANQGSEA. The CDR3 sequence is 12 residues long. Written as DNA, the CDR3 is TGCAGCGGTGGGATAGGGGACACTGAAGCTTTCTTT. Protein sequence: CSGGIGDTEAFF.

The chain employs TRBV11-2 and TRBJ1-2; D is ambiguous. Germline V gene sequence: CDR1 SGHAT, CDR2 FQNNGV. The CDR3 extends over 12 amino acids. V was cut by 2 bases and J by 7 bases, with 8 bases left in between. Written as DNA, the CDR3 is TGTGCCAGCAGCTTATTATGGGGTGGCTACACCTTC. It encodes CASSLLWGGYTF.